Listed below are T cell receptor beta chains from one sample, sequenced in a study of blood T cell repertoires in COVID-19. Here immunoSEQ multiplex PCR was the method, and the copy in TCRdb shows in-frame clones only, minus some. The sample yields 80,000 or so clones, 70% to 90% seen once. The sequenced sample was peripheral blood. The receptors were sampled from a man aged 50-59 years with COVID-19, enrolled during active disease. The CDR3 runs from the conserved cysteine through the conserved F or W. A D gene is named only where the DNA matches it firmly. Only some rows state a clone size, as once, few, many or a class for expanded clones.

v_call: TRBV21-1
j_call: TRBJ1-5
clone_size: .
d_call: .
cdr3_nt: TGTGCCAGCAGCAATCCTTTAGTGGTGGGGCAGGGGGGCGAGGTTCAGCCCCAGCATTTT
cdr3_aa: CASSNPLVVGQGGEVQPQHF

v_call: TRBV19
j_call: TRBJ2-4
clone_size: .
d_call: .
cdr3_nt: TGTGCCAGTAGCCCAATCAGGAGCGGCATTCAGTACTTC
cdr3_aa: CASSPIRSGIQYF

v_call: TRBV15
j_call: TRBJ2-1
clone_size: .
d_call: .
cdr3_nt: TGTGCCACCAGCAGAGATCAGGGATCCGGGCCGGATGAGCAGTTCTTC
cdr3_aa: CATSRDQGSGPDEQFF

v_call: TRBV6-5
j_call: TRBJ1-3
clone_size: few
d_call: TRBD1
cdr3_nt: TGTGCCAGCAGTCCCCGGACAGGGACTGGAAACACCATATATTTT
cdr3_aa: CASSPRTGTGNTIYF

v_call: TRBV19
j_call: TRBJ1-5
clone_size: .
d_call: TRBD1
cdr3_nt: TGTGCCAGTATGACGCAAGGCACAGGGGATAATCAGCCCCAGCATTTT
cdr3_aa: CASMTQGTGDNQPQHF

v_call: TRBV27
j_call: TRBJ2-7
clone_size: .
d_call: TRBD2
cdr3_nt: TGTGCCAGCAGTTTATGGGAGGGCTCCTACGAGCAGTACTTC
cdr3_aa: CASSLWEGSYEQYF

v_call: TRBV27
j_call: TRBJ2-1
clone_size: .
d_call: TRBD2
cdr3_nt: TGTGCCAGCAGTTCGACTAGCGGGAGGGCCGGAGAGCAGTTCTTC
cdr3_aa: CASSSTSGRAGEQFF

v_call: TRBV10-2
j_call: TRBJ2-1
clone_size: .
d_call: TRBD2
cdr3_nt: TGCGCCAGCAGAGCCTCTAGCGGCCGAAGTAAGTTCTTC
cdr3_aa: CASRASSGRSKFF

v_call: TRBV3-1/TRBV3-2
j_call: TRBJ1-4
clone_size: .
d_call: .
cdr3_nt: TGTGCCAGCAGCCAAGACCCCAGAGAAAAACTGTTTTTT
cdr3_aa: CASSQDPREKLFF

v_call: TRBV19
j_call: TRBJ2-1
clone_size: .
d_call: TRBD2
cdr3_nt: TGTGCCAGTAGTATAGTGCCGGGAGGGGAGCAGTTCTTC
cdr3_aa: CASSIVPGGEQFF

v_call: TRBV5-4
j_call: TRBJ2-2
clone_size: .
d_call: TRBD1
cdr3_nt: TGTGCCAGCAGCCCCGGACAGGGGGCCCGAACCGGGGAGCTGTTTTTT
cdr3_aa: CASSPGQGARTGELFF

v_call: TRBV5-5
j_call: TRBJ2-3
clone_size: many
d_call: TRBD2
cdr3_nt: TGTGCCAGCAGTCGGACTAGCGGGAGGTTGGCAGATACGCAGTATTTT
cdr3_aa: CASSRTSGRLADTQYF

v_call: TRBV6-1
j_call: TRBJ2-1
clone_size: .
d_call: .
cdr3_nt: TGTGCCAGCAGTGAAAGACAGGACCTCCACAATGAGCAGTTCTTC
cdr3_aa: CASSERQDLHNEQFF

v_call: TRBV9
j_call: TRBJ2-7
clone_size: .
d_call: TRBD1
cdr3_nt: TGTGCCAGCAGCAAAACAGGGGCATTGGACGAGCAGTACTTC
cdr3_aa: CASSKTGALDEQYF

v_call: TRBV12-3/TRBV12-4
j_call: TRBJ2-7
clone_size: .
d_call: .
cdr3_nt: TGTGCCAGCAGTTTGGGACTCCTATACGAGCAGTACTTC
cdr3_aa: CASSLGLLYEQYF

v_call: TRBV7-6
j_call: TRBJ1-2
clone_size: .
d_call: .
cdr3_nt: TGTGCCAGCAGCTTAGGCGGCGGAGACTATGGCTACACCTTC
cdr3_aa: CASSLGGGDYGYTF

v_call: TRBV19
j_call: TRBJ2-1
clone_size: .
d_call: .
cdr3_nt: TGTGCCAGTAGTGAGTTCAATGAGCAGTTCTTC
cdr3_aa: CASSEFNEQFF

v_call: TRBV5-1
j_call: TRBJ1-2
clone_size: .
d_call: TRBD1
cdr3_nt: TGCGCCAGCAGCTTTGAGGGGGCTGGGGACTATGGCTACACCTTC
cdr3_aa: CASSFEGAGDYGYTF

v_call: TRBV18
j_call: TRBJ1-5
clone_size: few
d_call: .
cdr3_nt: TGTGCCAGCTCACCAATGGAGCGGTCTCAGCCCCAGCATTTT
cdr3_aa: CASSPMERSQPQHF

v_call: TRBV4-2
j_call: TRBJ2-2
clone_size: .
d_call: TRBD1
cdr3_nt: TGTGCCAGCAGCCTCGGAACAGGGGGCACGAACACCGGGGAGCTGTTTTTT
cdr3_aa: CASSLGTGGTNTGELFF

v_call: TRBV5-6
j_call: TRBJ1-4
clone_size: .
d_call: .
cdr3_nt: TGTGCCAGCAGCTTGGGGCAGGGGAGCGAAAAACTGTTTTTT
cdr3_aa: CASSLGQGSEKLFF

v_call: TRBV11-2
j_call: TRBJ1-2
clone_size: .
d_call: .
cdr3_nt: TGTGCCAGCAGCTTAGATTTGGGGGGCTATGGCTACACCTTC
cdr3_aa: CASSLDLGGYGYTF